This T cell receptor beta chain was profiled in a study of blood T cell repertoires in COVID-19. In the study overall: The United States, Italy and Spain provided the acute and convalescent COVID-19 samples.

The CDR3 consists of 15 residues. Deletions cut 0 bases from V and 5 bases from J, with 14 bases between. CDR1 is LGHDT and CDR2 is YNNKEL in the germline V gene (reference sequence). Per the original data handling: Estimated nucleated cell counts came from reference gene primer amplification. Assay used: immunoSEQ multiplex PCR; TCRdb lists only in-frame clones, some missing. V, J and clone size are those of that table, while D and trimming were read from the DNA. In the table there are nearly 50,000 clones, around 86% of which are singletons. V is TRBV3-1 (or the pseudogene TRBV3-2) and J is TRBJ2-7; maybe TRBD2 (6 bases). This receptor was taken from a woman of 80 years or more with COVID-19, enrolled during active disease. The sequenced sample consisted of peripheral blood. The DNA for the CDR3 is TGTGCCAGCAGCCAAGATAGGGCGGGACGAAACGAGCAGTACTTC. Amino acid sequence: CASSQDRAGRNEQYF.